This record covers a single T cell receptor beta chain. Germline trimming cut 1 base from V and 6 bases from J; bases unmatched to any gene: 8. The V gene's germline CDR1 is SGHNT and CDR2 YENEEA. The CDR3 length is 15 residues. Some clones are missing from TCRdb's copy, which holds only in-frame ones; the method was immunoSEQ multiplex PCR. The sample lists roughly 2.5 million clones, approximately 94% seen once, with more than 0.12% in the top ten. This entry comes from a study of shared clonotypes between healthy human individuals. This receptor was obtained from a man between 18 and 35 years old in good health. Material: naive CD4+ T cells sorted from blood. Subset in this sample: CD45RA+ positively selected. This chain links TRBV11-3 with TRBJ2-7; 8 positions match TRBD1. The CDR3 DNA reads as TGTGCCAGCAGCTTAGGAGGACAGGGATTCGGCGAGCAGTACTTC. As protein: CASSLGGQGFGEQYF. The variable domain in full, with the rest retrieved from reference TRBV11-3 and TRBJ2-7, is EAGVVQSPRYKIIEKKQPVAFWCNPISGHNTLYWYLQNLGQGPELLIRYENEEAVDDSQLPKDRFSAERLKGVDSTLKIQPAELGDSAVYLCASSLGGQGFGEQYFGPGTRLTVT.